Listed below are T cell receptor beta chains from one sample, sequenced in a study of cytomegalovirus exposure and HLA in healthy donors. The data were produced by immunoSEQ multiplex PCR, yet TCRdb's version contains in-frame clones alone and is incomplete. This specimen shows roughly 88,000 clones; the ten leading clones hold less than 20%. The specimen was PBMCs. Receptor source: a man aged 45-65 years in good health and CMV-seropositive. The CDR3 runs from the conserved cysteine through the conserved F or W. The D gene is left open where the match is weak.

d_call: TRBD2; j_call: TRBJ2-7; v_call: TRBV5-1; cdr3_nt: TGCGCCAGCAGCAAATCAGCGGGAGGGACCTACGAGCAGTACTTC; cdr3_aa: CASSKSAGGTYEQYF
d_call: NA; j_call: TRBJ2-7; v_call: TRBV5-6; cdr3_nt: TGTGCCAGCAGCTTGGACATCGGGTCGGAGTACGAGCAGTACTTC; cdr3_aa: CASSLDIGSEYEQYF
d_call: NA; j_call: TRBJ1-3; v_call: TRBV11-2; cdr3_nt: TGTGCCAGCAGCTGGGAACAGGGTCTCTCTGGAAACACCATATATTTT; cdr3_aa: CASSWEQGLSGNTIYF
d_call: NA; j_call: TRBJ2-3; v_call: TRBV4-3; cdr3_nt: TGCGCCAGCAGCCAAGATTCCCAACGCCCTGGACAGCCATTCACAGATACGCAGTATTTT; cdr3_aa: CASSQDSQRPGQPFTDTQYF
d_call: NA; j_call: TRBJ2-7; v_call: TRBV7-9; cdr3_nt: TGTGCCAGCAGCTTAGACGCAGGGGATAGCTCCTACGAGCAGTACTTC; cdr3_aa: CASSLDAGDSSYEQYF
d_call: NA; j_call: TRBJ2-2; v_call: TRBV5-4; cdr3_nt: TGTGCCAGCAGCTTCAAAACCGGGGAGCTGTTTTTT; cdr3_aa: CASSFKTGELFF
d_call: TRBD1; j_call: TRBJ1-2; v_call: TRBV5-1; cdr3_nt: TGCGCCAGCAGCTTAGCCCTGGACAGGTCTCATGGCTACACCTTC; cdr3_aa: CASSLALDRSHGYTF
d_call: NA; j_call: TRBJ1-4; v_call: TRBV4-3; cdr3_nt: TGCGCCAGCAGCCTCAATTCAGGGTCCGGAAAACTGTTTTTT; cdr3_aa: CASSLNSGSGKLFF
d_call: NA; j_call: TRBJ1-2; v_call: TRBV7-2; cdr3_nt: TGTGCCAGCAGCGCACAGGCCGGGACCCGGGAGGGCTACACCTTC; cdr3_aa: CASSAQAGTREGYTF
d_call: TRBD2; j_call: TRBJ2-4; v_call: TRBV13; cdr3_nt: TGTGCCAGCAGCTCCCTTAATCGATGGGAGGGCAATAAAAACATTCAGTACTTC; cdr3_aa: CASSSLNRWEGNKNIQYF
d_call: NA; j_call: TRBJ1-5; v_call: TRBV6-1; cdr3_nt: TGTGCCAGCAGTGAAGCTCGCGCTGTGGGCAATCAGCCCCAGCATTTT; cdr3_aa: CASSEARAVGNQPQHF
d_call: TRBD2; j_call: TRBJ2-1; v_call: TRBV5-6; cdr3_nt: TGTGCCAGCAGCCCCGGACTAGCGGGAGGGCCGGGGTCCTACAATGAGCAGTTCTTC; cdr3_aa: CASSPGLAGGPGSYNEQFF
d_call: NA; j_call: TRBJ1-5; v_call: TRBV6-6; cdr3_nt: TGTGCCAGCAGCTCCTCCGGGGGGACAAGGAATCAGCCCCAGCATTTT; cdr3_aa: CASSSSGGTRNQPQHF
d_call: TRBD2; j_call: TRBJ2-7; v_call: TRBV6-5; cdr3_nt: TGTGCCAGCAAGGGACTAGCGCAAAGCTCCTACGAGCAGTACTTC; cdr3_aa: CASKGLAQSSYEQYF
d_call: TRBD2; j_call: TRBJ2-1; v_call: TRBV4-2; cdr3_nt: TGTGCCAGCAGCCAAGATCGTGTACTAGCGGGGTACAATGAGCAGTTCTTC; cdr3_aa: CASSQDRVLAGYNEQFF
d_call: TRBD2; j_call: TRBJ2-2; v_call: TRBV7-9; cdr3_nt: TGTGCCAGCAGCCCGCCATTTCAGCAACTAGCGGGAGCCACCGGGGAGCTGTTTTTT; cdr3_aa: CASSPPFQQLAGATGELFF
d_call: TRBD2; j_call: TRBJ2-2; v_call: TRBV18; cdr3_nt: TGTGCCAGCTCGACCTTAGCGGGAGCGAACACCGGGGAGCTGTTTTTT; cdr3_aa: CASSTLAGANTGELFF
d_call: TRBD2; j_call: TRBJ2-1; v_call: TRBV5-1; cdr3_nt: TGCGCCAGCAGCCTGGTTCCGGGACTAGCGGCATACAATGAGCAGTTCTTC; cdr3_aa: CASSLVPGLAAYNEQFF
d_call: NA; j_call: TRBJ2-7; v_call: TRBV4-1; cdr3_nt: TGCGCCAGCAGCCAAGGTATTAGCCCCTCCTACGAGCAGTACTTC; cdr3_aa: CASSQGISPSYEQYF
d_call: NA; j_call: TRBJ1-1; v_call: TRBV7-9; cdr3_nt: TGTGCCAGCAGCTCACCTCGGACAGCCGCTGAAGCTTTCTTT; cdr3_aa: CASSSPRTAAEAFF
d_call: TRBD1; j_call: TRBJ1-5; v_call: TRBV28; cdr3_nt: TGTGCCAGCAGTTTCCCAGGGTACAGGGGGCGTCAGCCCCAGCATTTT; cdr3_aa: CASSFPGYRGRQPQHF
d_call: TRBD2; j_call: TRBJ2-3; v_call: TRBV15; cdr3_nt: TGTGCCACCAGTCCGAGTGGTAGCGGGAGAACAGATACGCAGTATTTT; cdr3_aa: CATSPSGSGRTDTQYF
d_call: TRBD2; j_call: TRBJ2-5; v_call: TRBV9; cdr3_nt: TGTGCCAGCAGCGTATCGCCTAGCGGGAAAGAGACCCAGTACTTC; cdr3_aa: CASSVSPSGKETQYF
d_call: TRBD2; j_call: TRBJ2-1; v_call: TRBV4-1; cdr3_nt: TGCGCCAGCAGCCCGACTAGCGGCCAGGATGAGCAGTTCTTC; cdr3_aa: CASSPTSGQDEQFF
d_call: NA; j_call: TRBJ1-1; v_call: TRBV6-6; cdr3_nt: TGTGCCAGCAGGGGGTGGGACAAGAACACTGAAGCTTTCTTT; cdr3_aa: CASRGWDKNTEAFF
d_call: NA; j_call: TRBJ1-1; v_call: TRBV6-5; cdr3_nt: TGTGCCAGCAGCACCCGAGGAATCTTGAACACTGAAGCTTTCTTT; cdr3_aa: CASSTRGILNTEAFF
d_call: NA; j_call: TRBJ2-7; v_call: TRBV6-6; cdr3_nt: TGTGCCAGCAGTTACGGCCAGGTGGGGTACTTC; cdr3_aa: CASSYGQVGYF
d_call: NA; j_call: TRBJ1-2; v_call: TRBV7-9; cdr3_nt: TGTGCCAGCAGCTTAGACAGTCCCTATGGCTACACCTTC; cdr3_aa: CASSLDSPYGYTF
d_call: NA; j_call: TRBJ1-5; v_call: TRBV18; cdr3_nt: TGTGCCAGCTCACCGACAACACATCAGCCCCAGCATTTT; cdr3_aa: CASSPTTHQPQHF
d_call: TRBD1; j_call: TRBJ1-5; v_call: TRBV7-2; cdr3_nt: TGTGCCAGCAGTTTCGCCGGGACAGGGGTTCAGCCCCAGCATTTT; cdr3_aa: CASSFAGTGVQPQHF
d_call: NA; j_call: TRBJ1-1; v_call: TRBV7-9; cdr3_nt: TGTGCCAACAGCTTACAGCGGGGGGCGCGTTTAATGAACACTGAAGCTTTCTTT; cdr3_aa: CANSLQRGARLMNTEAFF
d_call: TRBD2; j_call: TRBJ2-1; v_call: TRBV25-1; cdr3_nt: TGTGCCAGCAGTGTTGGACTAGCGGGAGGCCCCTACAATGAGCAGTTCTTC; cdr3_aa: CASSVGLAGGPYNEQFF
d_call: TRBD1; j_call: TRBJ2-5; v_call: TRBV5-8; cdr3_nt: TGTGCCAGCAGCTCCGGACAGGGTGTCCGAGAGACCCAGTACTTC; cdr3_aa: CASSSGQGVRETQYF
d_call: NA; j_call: TRBJ1-2; v_call: TRBV10-3; cdr3_nt: TGTGCCATCAGTGAGTCGATCAGGGCTAACTATGGCTACACCTTC; cdr3_aa: CAISESIRANYGYTF
d_call: NA; j_call: TRBJ1-2; v_call: TRBV13; cdr3_nt: TGTGCCAGCAGCTTAATACAGGGCTATGGCTACACCTTC; cdr3_aa: CASSLIQGYGYTF
d_call: NA; j_call: TRBJ2-2; v_call: TRBV5-6; cdr3_nt: TGTGCCAGCAGCCTGGGTGCGGGACTTAACACCGGGGAGCTGTTTTTT; cdr3_aa: CASSLGAGLNTGELFF
d_call: NA; j_call: TRBJ2-2; v_call: TRBV19; cdr3_nt: TGTGCCAGTAGGTCGTTCGGGGAGCTGTTTTTT; cdr3_aa: CASRSFGELFF
d_call: TRBD1; j_call: TRBJ1-1; v_call: TRBV6-5; cdr3_nt: TGTGCCAGCAGACCTGGACAGGGGATTACTGAAGCTTTCTTT; cdr3_aa: CASRPGQGITEAFF
d_call: TRBD2; j_call: TRBJ2-1; v_call: TRBV6-1; cdr3_nt: TGTGCCAGCAGGCCCGGACTAGCGGGCCCCAATGAGCAGTTCTTC; cdr3_aa: CASRPGLAGPNEQFF
d_call: NA; j_call: TRBJ1-5; v_call: TRBV2; cdr3_nt: TGTGCCAGCAGTGACAGGAATAGCAATCAGCCCCAGCATTTT; cdr3_aa: CASSDRNSNQPQHF
d_call: NA; j_call: TRBJ1-2; v_call: TRBV6-5; cdr3_nt: TGTGCCAGCAGTTACCGGGGGAATGGCTACACCTTC; cdr3_aa: CASSYRGNGYTF
d_call: NA; j_call: TRBJ1-2; v_call: TRBV14; cdr3_nt: TGTGCCAGCAGCCAAGGACACATTCAGCCCTATGGCTACACCTTC; cdr3_aa: CASSQGHIQPYGYTF
d_call: TRBD1; j_call: TRBJ1-1; v_call: TRBV18; cdr3_nt: TGTGCCAGCTCACCACCGAAGGGACAGGTTCATGGTGAAGCTTTCTTT; cdr3_aa: CASSPPKGQVHGEAFF
d_call: NA; j_call: TRBJ1-1; v_call: TRBV6-6; cdr3_nt: TGTGCCAGCAGATTCAGGGGCACTGAAGCTTTCTTT; cdr3_aa: CASRFRGTEAFF
d_call: TRBD2; j_call: TRBJ2-2; v_call: TRBV11-2; cdr3_nt: TGTGCCAGCAGCCGGCCGGGAGGCACCGGGGAGCTGTTTTTT; cdr3_aa: CASSRPGGTGELFF
d_call: TRBD2; j_call: TRBJ2-5; v_call: TRBV27; cdr3_nt: TGTGCCAGCAGTTCCCTTTTAGCGGGTCGAGAGACCCAGTACTTC; cdr3_aa: CASSSLLAGRETQYF
d_call: NA; j_call: TRBJ2-2; v_call: TRBV6-6; cdr3_nt: TGTGCCAGCAGCCCTCGAGGGGGCGGGGAGCTGTTTTTT; cdr3_aa: CASSPRGGGELFF
d_call: NA; j_call: TRBJ1-2; v_call: TRBV18; cdr3_nt: TGTGCCAGCTCACCAGGCGAGGAAGGCGATGGCTACACCTTC; cdr3_aa: CASSPGEEGDGYTF
d_call: TRBD2; j_call: TRBJ2-3; v_call: TRBV18; cdr3_nt: TGTGCCAGCTCACCGGTTTCTAGCGGGTCCACAGATACGCAGTATTTT; cdr3_aa: CASSPVSSGSTDTQYF
d_call: NA; j_call: TRBJ2-3; v_call: TRBV30; cdr3_nt: TGTGCCTGGAGGCCCTCCCGGCGGAGCACAGATACGCAGTATTTT; cdr3_aa: CAWRPSRRSTDTQYF
d_call: TRBD1; j_call: TRBJ1-6; v_call: TRBV5-6; cdr3_nt: TGTGCCAGCAGCCCCCGACAGGGTTCACCCCTCCACTTT; cdr3_aa: CASSPRQGSPLHF
d_call: NA; j_call: TRBJ1-1; v_call: TRBV7-8; cdr3_nt: TGTGCCAGCAGCTCACAGGGACCAACTGAAGCTTTCTTT; cdr3_aa: CASSSQGPTEAFF
d_call: TRBD1; j_call: TRBJ1-1; v_call: TRBV19; cdr3_nt: TGTGCCAGTAGTATAAACAGGGGCACTGAAGCTTTCTTT; cdr3_aa: CASSINRGTEAFF
d_call: TRBD2; j_call: TRBJ2-3; v_call: TRBV11-3; cdr3_nt: TGTGCCAGCAGCTTAGGACTAGCGGGAGGGGTAGATACGCAGTATTTT; cdr3_aa: CASSLGLAGGVDTQYF
d_call: TRBD2; j_call: TRBJ2-7; v_call: TRBV4-3; cdr3_nt: TGCGCCAGCAGCCAAGAGGCGGGAGGGCCCTACGAGCAGTACTTC; cdr3_aa: CASSQEAGGPYEQYF
d_call: NA; j_call: TRBJ1-2; v_call: TRBV18; cdr3_nt: TGTGCCAGCTCACCGAAAGCAGGGATAGCTAACTATGGCTACACCTTC; cdr3_aa: CASSPKAGIANYGYTF